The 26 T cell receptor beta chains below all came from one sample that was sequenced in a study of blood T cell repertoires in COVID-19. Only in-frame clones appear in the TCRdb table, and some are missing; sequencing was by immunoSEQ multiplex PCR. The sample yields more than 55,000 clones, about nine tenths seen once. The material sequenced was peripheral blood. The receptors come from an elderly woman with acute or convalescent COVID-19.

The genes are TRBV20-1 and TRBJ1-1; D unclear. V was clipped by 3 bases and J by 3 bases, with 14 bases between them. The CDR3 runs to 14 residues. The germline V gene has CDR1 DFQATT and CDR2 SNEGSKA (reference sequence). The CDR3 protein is CSASNPLRHTEAFF. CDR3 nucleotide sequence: TGCAGTGCTAGTAACCCCCTCAGGCACACTGAAGCTTTCTTT.

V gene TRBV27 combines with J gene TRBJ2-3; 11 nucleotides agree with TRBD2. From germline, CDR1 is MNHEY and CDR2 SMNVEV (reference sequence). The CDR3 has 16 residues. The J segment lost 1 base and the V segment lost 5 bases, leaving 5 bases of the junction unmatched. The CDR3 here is CASSPRLAGRTDTQYF. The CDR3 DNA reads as TGTGCCAGCAGTCCCAGACTAGCGGGGCGCACAGATACGCAGTATTTT.

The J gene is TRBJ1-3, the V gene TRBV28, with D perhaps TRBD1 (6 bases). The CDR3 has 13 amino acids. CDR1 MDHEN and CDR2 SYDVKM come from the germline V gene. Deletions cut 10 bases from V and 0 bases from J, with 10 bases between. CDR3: CAIQGSSGNTIYF. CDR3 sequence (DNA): TGTGCCATCCAGGGGAGCTCTGGAAACACCATATATTTT.

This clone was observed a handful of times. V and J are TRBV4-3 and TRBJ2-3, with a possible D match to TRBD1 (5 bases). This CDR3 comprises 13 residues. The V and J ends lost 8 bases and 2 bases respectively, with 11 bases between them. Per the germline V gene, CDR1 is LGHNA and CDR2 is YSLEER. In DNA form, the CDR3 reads TGCGCCAGCTTGGACACCGACACAGATACGCAGTATTTT. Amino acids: CASLDTDTDTQYF.

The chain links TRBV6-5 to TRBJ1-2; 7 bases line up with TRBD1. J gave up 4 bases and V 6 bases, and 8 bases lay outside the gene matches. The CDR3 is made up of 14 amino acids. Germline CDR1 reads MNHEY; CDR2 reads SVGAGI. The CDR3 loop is CASSTDRRFYGYTF. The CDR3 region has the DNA TGTGCCAGCAGCACGGACAGGCGTTTCTATGGCTACACCTTC.

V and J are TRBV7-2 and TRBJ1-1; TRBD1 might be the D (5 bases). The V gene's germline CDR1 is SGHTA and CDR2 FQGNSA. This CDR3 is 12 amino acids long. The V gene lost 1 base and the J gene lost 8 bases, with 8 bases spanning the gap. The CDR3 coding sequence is TGTGCCAGCAGCTTAGATAACAGGGAAGCTTTCTTT. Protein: CASSLDNREAFF.

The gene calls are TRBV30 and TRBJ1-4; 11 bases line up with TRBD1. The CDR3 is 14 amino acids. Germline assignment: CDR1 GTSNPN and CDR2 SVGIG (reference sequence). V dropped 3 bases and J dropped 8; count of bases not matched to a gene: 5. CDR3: CAWRTGTGGEKLFF. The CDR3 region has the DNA TGTGCCTGGAGAACCGGGACAGGGGGAGAAAAACTGTTTTTT.

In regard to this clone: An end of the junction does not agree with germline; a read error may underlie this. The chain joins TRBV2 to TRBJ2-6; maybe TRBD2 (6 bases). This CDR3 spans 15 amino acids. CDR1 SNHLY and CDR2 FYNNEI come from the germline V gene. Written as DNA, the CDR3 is TGTGCCAGCAGTGAGGGGGGAGCTGGGGCCAACGTCCTGACTTTT. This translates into CASSEGGAGANVLTF.

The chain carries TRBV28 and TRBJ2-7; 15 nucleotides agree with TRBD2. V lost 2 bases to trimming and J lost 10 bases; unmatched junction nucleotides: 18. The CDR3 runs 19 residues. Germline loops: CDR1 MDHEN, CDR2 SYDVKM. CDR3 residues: CASSLEDPRGLAGGPPQYF. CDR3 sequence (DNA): TGTGCCAGCAGTTTAGAAGACCCTAGGGGACTAGCGGGAGGACCCCCTCAGTACTTC.

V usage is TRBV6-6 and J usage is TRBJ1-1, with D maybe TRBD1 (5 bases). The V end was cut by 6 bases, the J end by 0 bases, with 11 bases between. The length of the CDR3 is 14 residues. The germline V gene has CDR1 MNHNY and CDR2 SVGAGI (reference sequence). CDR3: CASSYRTLNTEAFF. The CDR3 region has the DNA TGTGCCAGCAGCTACAGGACTTTGAACACTGAAGCTTTCTTT.

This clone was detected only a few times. The CDR3 nucleotides are TGTGCCAGCAGCGTCTCCGAAGCCACGCCCCAGCATTTT. This sequence encodes CASSVSEATPQHF. V and J are TRBV9 and TRBJ1-5; unclear D gene. Germline V gives CDR1 SGDLS, CDR2 YYNGEE. V was clipped by 2 bases and J by 9 bases, with 12 bases between them. The CDR3 has 13 amino acids.

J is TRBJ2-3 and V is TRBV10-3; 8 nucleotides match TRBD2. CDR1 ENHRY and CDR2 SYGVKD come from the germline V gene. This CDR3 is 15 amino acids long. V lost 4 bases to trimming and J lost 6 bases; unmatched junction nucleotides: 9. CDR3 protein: CAISGVAGRGDTQYF. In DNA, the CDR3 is TGTGCCATCAGTGGGGTAGCGGGGCGAGGGGATACGCAGTATTTT.

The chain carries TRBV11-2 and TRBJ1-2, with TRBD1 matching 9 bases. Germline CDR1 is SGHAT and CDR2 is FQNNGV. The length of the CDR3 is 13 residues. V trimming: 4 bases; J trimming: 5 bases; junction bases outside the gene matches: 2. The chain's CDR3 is CASSSTGGYGYTF. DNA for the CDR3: TGTGCCAGCAGCTCGACAGGGGGTTATGGCTACACCTTC.

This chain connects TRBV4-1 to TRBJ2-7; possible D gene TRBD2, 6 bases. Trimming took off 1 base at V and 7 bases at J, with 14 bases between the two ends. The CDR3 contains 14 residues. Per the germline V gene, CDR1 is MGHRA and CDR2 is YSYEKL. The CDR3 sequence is CASSQGGRAGEQYF. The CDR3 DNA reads TGCGCCAGCAGCCAAGGGGGACGGGCGGGAGAGCAGTACTTC.

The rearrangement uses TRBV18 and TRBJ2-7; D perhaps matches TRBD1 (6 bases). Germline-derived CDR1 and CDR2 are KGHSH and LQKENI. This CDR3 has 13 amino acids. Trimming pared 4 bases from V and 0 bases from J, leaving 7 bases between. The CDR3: CASSRDTSYEQYF. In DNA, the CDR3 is TGTGCCAGCTCACGGGACACCTCCTACGAGCAGTACTTC.

The DNA for the CDR3 is TGTGCCAGCAGTTTATGGACTAGCGGGATTGGGTCAGAGACCCAGTACTTC. It is translated as CASSLWTSGIGSETQYF. The genes are TRBV28 and TRBJ2-5; 11 nucleotides agree with TRBD2. This CDR3 region has 17 residues. V lost 0 bases and J lost 4; bases outside the gene matches: 7. Germline values: CDR1 MDHEN, CDR2 SYDVKM.

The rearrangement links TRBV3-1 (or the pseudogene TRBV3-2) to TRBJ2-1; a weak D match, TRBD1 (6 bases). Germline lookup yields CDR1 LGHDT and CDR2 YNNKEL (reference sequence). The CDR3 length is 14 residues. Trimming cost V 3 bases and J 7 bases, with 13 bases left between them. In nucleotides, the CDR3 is TGTGCCAGCAGCCAGAACAGGGCCGGGAATGAGCAGTTCTTC. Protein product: CASSQNRAGNEQFF.

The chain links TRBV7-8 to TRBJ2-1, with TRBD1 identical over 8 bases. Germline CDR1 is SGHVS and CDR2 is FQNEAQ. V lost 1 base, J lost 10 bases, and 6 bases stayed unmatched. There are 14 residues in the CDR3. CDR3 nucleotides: TGTGCCAGCAGCTTAGTTGTTGGGGACAGGGAGCAGTTCTTC. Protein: CASSLVVGDREQFF.

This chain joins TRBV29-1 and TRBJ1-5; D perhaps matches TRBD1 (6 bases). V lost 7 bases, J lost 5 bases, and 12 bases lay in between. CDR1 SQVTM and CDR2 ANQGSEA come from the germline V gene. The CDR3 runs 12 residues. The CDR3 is CSARDTDQPQHF. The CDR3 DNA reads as TGCAGCGCTCGGGACACGGATCAGCCCCAGCATTTT.

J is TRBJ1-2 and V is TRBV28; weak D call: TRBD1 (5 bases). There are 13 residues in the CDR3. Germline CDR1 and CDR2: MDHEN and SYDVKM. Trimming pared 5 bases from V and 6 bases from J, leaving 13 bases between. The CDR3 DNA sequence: TGTGCCAGCAGTAACTGGGGGAGGGATGGCTACACCTTC. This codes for CASSNWGRDGYTF.

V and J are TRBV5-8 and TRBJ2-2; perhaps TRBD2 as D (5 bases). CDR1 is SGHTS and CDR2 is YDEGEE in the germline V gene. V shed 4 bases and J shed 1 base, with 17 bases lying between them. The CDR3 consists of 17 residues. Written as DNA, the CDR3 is TGTGCCAGCAGCAGACCGACTTCGGGGATGAACACCGGGGAGCTGTTTTTT. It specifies CASSRPTSGMNTGELFF.

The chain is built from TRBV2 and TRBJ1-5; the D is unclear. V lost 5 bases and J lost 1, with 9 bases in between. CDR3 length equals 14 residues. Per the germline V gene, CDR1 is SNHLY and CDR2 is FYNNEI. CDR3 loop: CASSIQRSNQPQHF. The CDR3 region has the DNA TGTGCCAGCAGTATACAGAGAAGCAATCAGCCCCAGCATTTT. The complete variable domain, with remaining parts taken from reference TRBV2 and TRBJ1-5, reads EPEVTQTPSHQVTQMGQEVILRCVPISNHLYFYWYRQILGQKVEFLVSFYNNEISEKSEIFDDQFSVERPDGSNFTLKIRSTKLEDSAMYFCASSIQRSNQPQHFGDGTRLSIL.

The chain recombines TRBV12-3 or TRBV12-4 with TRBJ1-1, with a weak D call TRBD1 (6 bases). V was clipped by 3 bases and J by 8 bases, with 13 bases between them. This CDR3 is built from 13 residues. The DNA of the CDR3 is TGTGCCAGCAGTTTCCCCGATGGGGGCGAAGCTTTCTTT. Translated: CASSFPDGGEAFF.

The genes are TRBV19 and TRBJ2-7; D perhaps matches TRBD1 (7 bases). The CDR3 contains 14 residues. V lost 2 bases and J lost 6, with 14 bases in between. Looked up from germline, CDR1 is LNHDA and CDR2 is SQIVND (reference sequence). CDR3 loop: CASSITGRGAEQYF. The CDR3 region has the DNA TGTGCCAGTAGTATAACTGGCAGGGGGGCCGAGCAGTACTTC.

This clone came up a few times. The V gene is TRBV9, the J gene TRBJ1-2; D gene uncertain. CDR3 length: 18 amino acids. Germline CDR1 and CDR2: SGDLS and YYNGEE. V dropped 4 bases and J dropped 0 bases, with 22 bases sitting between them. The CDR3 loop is CASSSGASPPYTNYGYTF. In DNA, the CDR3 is TGTGCCAGCAGCTCCGGAGCTAGCCCCCCTTACACTAACTATGGCTACACCTTC.

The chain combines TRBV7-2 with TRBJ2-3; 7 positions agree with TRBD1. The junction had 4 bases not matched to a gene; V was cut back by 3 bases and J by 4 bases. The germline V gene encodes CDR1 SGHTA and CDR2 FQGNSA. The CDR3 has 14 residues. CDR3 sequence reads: CASSFGQGADTQYF. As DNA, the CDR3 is TGTGCCAGCAGCTTCGGGCAGGGGGCAGATACGCAGTATTTT.